One sample yielded the 4 T cell receptor beta chains listed below, sequenced in a study of blood T cells in healthy people across ages. A sample-barcoded 5' primer and a J-beta primer mix were used in a second PCR of roughly 6 to 11 cycles. TCRdb used MiXCR to reprocess the 5' RACE reads, holding one entry per CDR3 protein. The sample has more than 1,000,000 distinct CDR3 sequences; 20% to 25% are singletons. Separately, the same data were catalogued under a study of T cells of mothers and their children.

The specimen was blood. The source is a girl aged 2-10 years in good health.

J is TRBJ2-7 and V is TRBV20-1; perhaps D is TRBD1 or TRBD2 (5 bases each). V was trimmed by 6 bases and J by 3 bases, leaving 15 bases between them. In germline, CDR1 is DFQATT, CDR2 SNEGSKA (reference sequence). The CDR3 spans 13 residues. CDR3 protein: CSARDLSGYEQYF. The CDR3 coding sequence is TGCAGTGCCCGGGACCTCTCGGGCTACGAGCAGTACTTC.

The V and J genes are TRBV6-6 and TRBJ2-5; D not resolved. Matching the DNA end better, TRBJ2-7 makes the J call doubtful. Looked up from germline, CDR1 is MNHNY and CDR2 is SVGAGI (reference sequence). The CDR3 has 13 residues. The CDR3 is CASSRLAPYEQYF. The CDR3 DNA reads as TGTGCCAGCAGTCGACTTGCCCCATACGAGCAGTACTTC.

This sequence joins TRBV5-1 and TRBJ1-2, with a weak D call TRBD1 (5 bases). Germline assignment: CDR1 SGHRS and CDR2 YFSETQ. The CDR3 is 15 residues long. The V end lost 1 base, the J end lost 4 bases, and 14 bases lay between the germline ends. CDR3 sequence reads: CASSLQGVGSYGYTF. CDR3 nucleotide sequence: TGCGCCAGCAGCTTGCAGGGAGTAGGTAGCTATGGCTACACCTTC.

This clonotype was seen more than once but under ten times. A junction end diverges from the germline sequence, so it may reflect a read error. The genes are TRBV7-7 and TRBJ2-2; perhaps D is TRBD1 or TRBD2 (5 bases each). The CDR3 contains 17 residues. In germline, CDR1 is SSHAT, CDR2 FNYEAQ (reference sequence). CDR3 protein: CASSSGALLSGTGELFF. CDR3 coding DNA: TGTGCTAGCAGTTCCGGGGCCCTCCTCTCGGGCACCGGGGAGCTGTTTTTT.